This TCR beta chain was observed in a study of blood T cell repertoires in COVID-19. At the level of the study: Samples of COVID-19 (acute and convalescent) were obtained from the United States, Italy and Spain. PBMCs, B-cell-depleted T cells, or T cells provided the cDNA or gDNA that made up the material.

Using immunoSEQ multiplex PCR, the repertoire was profiled, and TCRdb retains in-frame clones only, with some absent. The table has a few hundred thousand clones, 82% seen once; the top ten hold about 4.8%. Material for sequencing was peripheral blood. This clonotype was sampled from a woman aged 70-85 years with COVID-19, enrolled during active disease.

The CDR3 nucleotides read TGTGCCACCAGCCAGGACTATTCGGGACAGGAAGAGACCCAGTACTTC. Its translation: CATSQDYSGQEETQYF. This chain connects TRBV15 to TRBJ2-5, with 8 bases aligning to TRBD1. CDR3 length: 16 residues. Germline CDR1 LNHNV, CDR2 YYDKDF (reference sequence). V lost 5 bases, J lost 3 bases, and 11 bases stayed unmatched.